This section outlines one TCR beta chain sequence together with its context. The antigen remains undetermined. Trimming removed 6 bases at V and 7 bases at J, with 18 bases between. This CDR3 region has 15 residues. Germline V gives CDR1 SNHLY, CDR2 FYNNEI. Peripheral blood samples of roughly 10 milliliters were drawn from each donor. The sample comes from a study of blood T cells in healthy people across ages. The second PCR ran about 7 to 12 cycles with a sample-barcoded 5' primer and J-beta primers. TCRdb reanalysed the 5' RACE reads using MiXCR and keeps one entry per CDR3 protein. The sample holds some 700,000 distinct CDR3 sequences, 43% seen once. Broader study findings: Among long-lived donors, naive CD4+ cells were more numerous and diversity higher than in aged donors.

The rearrangement joins TRBV2 to TRBJ1-4; D might be TRBD1 (6 bases). Sequencing was performed on blood. This receptor was obtained from a woman aged 60-75 years in good health. The chain's CDR3 is CASSQDRLGPEKLFF. CDR3 bases: TGTGCCAGCAGCCAAGACAGGTTGGGGCCTGAAAAACTGTTTTTT.